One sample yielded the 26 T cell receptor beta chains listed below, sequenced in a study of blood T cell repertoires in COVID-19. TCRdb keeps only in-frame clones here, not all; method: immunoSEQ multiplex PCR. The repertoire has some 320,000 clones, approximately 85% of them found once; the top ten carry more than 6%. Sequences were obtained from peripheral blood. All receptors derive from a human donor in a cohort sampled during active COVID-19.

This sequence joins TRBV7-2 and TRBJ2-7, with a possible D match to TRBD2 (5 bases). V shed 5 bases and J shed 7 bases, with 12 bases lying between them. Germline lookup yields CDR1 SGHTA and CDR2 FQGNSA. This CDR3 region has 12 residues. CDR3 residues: CASSGRRGEQYF. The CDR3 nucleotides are TGTGCCAGCAGCGGTAGAAGAGGGGAGCAGTACTTC.

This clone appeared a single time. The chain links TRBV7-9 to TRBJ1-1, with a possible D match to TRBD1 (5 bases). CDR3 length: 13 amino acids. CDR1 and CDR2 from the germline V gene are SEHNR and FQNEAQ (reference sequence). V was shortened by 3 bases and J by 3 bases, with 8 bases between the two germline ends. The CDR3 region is CASSLVGDTEAFF. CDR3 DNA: TGTGCCAGCAGCTTGGTAGGGGACACTGAAGCTTTCTTT.

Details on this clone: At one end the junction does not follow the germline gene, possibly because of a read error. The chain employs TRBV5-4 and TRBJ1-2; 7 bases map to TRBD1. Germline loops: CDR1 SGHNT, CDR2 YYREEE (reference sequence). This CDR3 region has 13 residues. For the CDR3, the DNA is TGTGCCAGCAGCGCTAGATTAGACAGGGAGAAAAACTTC. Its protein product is CASSARLDREKNF.

The DNA for the CDR3 is TGTGCCAGCAGCGGTCGCTTAGCGGGGATCATCGGGGAGCAGTACTTC. The encoded protein is CASSGRLAGIIGEQYF. J is TRBJ2-7 and V is TRBV7-2, with TRBD2 matching 8 bases. CDR3 length equals 16 residues. Germline trimming cut 5 bases from V and 7 bases from J; bases unmatched to any gene: 16. Germline CDR1 SGHTA, CDR2 FQGNSA.

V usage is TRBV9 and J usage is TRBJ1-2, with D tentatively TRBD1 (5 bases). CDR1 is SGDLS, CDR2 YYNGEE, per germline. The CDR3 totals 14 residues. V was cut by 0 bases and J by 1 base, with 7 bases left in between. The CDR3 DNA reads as TGTGCCAGCAGCGTAGGACAGCTTAACTATGGCTACACCTTC. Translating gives CASSVGQLNYGYTF.

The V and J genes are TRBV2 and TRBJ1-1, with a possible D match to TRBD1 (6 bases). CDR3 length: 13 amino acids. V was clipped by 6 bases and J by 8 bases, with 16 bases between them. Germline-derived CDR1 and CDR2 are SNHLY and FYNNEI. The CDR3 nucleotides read TGTGCCAGCAGGCAGAACGGGCAGGGGGAAGCTTTCTTT. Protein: CASRQNGQGEAFF.

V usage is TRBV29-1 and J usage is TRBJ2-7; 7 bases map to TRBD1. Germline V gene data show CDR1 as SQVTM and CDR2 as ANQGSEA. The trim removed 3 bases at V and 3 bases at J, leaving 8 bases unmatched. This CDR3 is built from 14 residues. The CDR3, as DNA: TGCAGCGTTGATCCGACAGGGAATGGCTACGAGCAGTACTTC. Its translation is CSVDPTGNGYEQYF.

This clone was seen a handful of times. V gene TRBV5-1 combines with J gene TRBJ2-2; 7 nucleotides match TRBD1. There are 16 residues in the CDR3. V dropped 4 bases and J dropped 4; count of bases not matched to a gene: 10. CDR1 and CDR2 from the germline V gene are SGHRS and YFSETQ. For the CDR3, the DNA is TGCGCCAGCAGCCTTCGACAGGGTTCGGGCACCGGGGAGCTGTTTTTT. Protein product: CASSLRQGSGTGELFF.

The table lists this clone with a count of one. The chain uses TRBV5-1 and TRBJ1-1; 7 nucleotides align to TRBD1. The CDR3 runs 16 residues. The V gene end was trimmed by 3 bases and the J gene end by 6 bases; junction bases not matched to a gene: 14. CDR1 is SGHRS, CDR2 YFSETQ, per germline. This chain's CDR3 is CASSSTEYRGYAEAFF. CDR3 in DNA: TGCGCCAGCAGCTCTACAGAATACAGGGGCTACGCTGAAGCTTTCTTT.

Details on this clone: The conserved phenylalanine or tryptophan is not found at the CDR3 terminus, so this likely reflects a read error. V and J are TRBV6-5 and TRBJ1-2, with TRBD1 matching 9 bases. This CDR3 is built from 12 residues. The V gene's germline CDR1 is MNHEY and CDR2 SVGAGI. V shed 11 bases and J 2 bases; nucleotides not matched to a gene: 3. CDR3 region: CASTGGNYGYTL. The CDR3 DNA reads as TGTGCCTCCACAGGGGGCAACTATGGCTACACCCTC.

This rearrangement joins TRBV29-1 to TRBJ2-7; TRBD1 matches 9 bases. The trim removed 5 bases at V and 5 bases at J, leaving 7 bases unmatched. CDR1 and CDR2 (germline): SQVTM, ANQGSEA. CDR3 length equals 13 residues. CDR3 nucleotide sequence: TGCAGCGTTAGGGACAGGGCTATGAACGAGCAGTACTTC. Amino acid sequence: CSVRDRAMNEQYF.

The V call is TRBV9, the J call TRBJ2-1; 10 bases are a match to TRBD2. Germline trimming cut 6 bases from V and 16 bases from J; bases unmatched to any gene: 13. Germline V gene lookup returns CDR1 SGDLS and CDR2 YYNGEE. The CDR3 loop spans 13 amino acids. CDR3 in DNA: TGTGCCAGCACCCTTATAGCGGGGGGCGTTCTTTTCTTC. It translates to CASTLIAGGVLFF.

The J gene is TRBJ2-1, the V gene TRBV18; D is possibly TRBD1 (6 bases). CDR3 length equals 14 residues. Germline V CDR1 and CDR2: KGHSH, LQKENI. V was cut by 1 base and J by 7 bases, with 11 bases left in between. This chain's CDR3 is CASSPRVQGNEQFF. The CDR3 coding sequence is TGTGCCAGCTCACCACGAGTACAGGGTAATGAGCAGTTCTTC. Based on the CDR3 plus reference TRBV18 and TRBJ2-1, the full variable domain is NAGVMQNPRHLVRRRGQEARLRCSPMKGHSHVYWYRQLPEEGLKFMVYLQKENIIDESGMPKERFSAEFPKEGPSILRIQQVVRGDSAAYFCASSPRVQGNEQFFGPGTRLTVL.

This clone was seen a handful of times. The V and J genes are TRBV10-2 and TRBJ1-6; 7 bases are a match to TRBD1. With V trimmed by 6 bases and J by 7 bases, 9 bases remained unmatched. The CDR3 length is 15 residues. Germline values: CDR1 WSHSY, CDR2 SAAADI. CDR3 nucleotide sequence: TGCGCCAGCAGCAACCGGGACAGAGTAAATTCACCCCTCCACTTT. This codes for CASSNRDRVNSPLHF.

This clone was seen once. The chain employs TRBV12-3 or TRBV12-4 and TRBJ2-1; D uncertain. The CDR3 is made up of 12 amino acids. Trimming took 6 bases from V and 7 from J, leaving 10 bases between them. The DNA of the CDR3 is TGTGCCAGCAGGTCCCCGGTGAATGAGCAGTTCTTC. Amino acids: CASRSPVNEQFF.

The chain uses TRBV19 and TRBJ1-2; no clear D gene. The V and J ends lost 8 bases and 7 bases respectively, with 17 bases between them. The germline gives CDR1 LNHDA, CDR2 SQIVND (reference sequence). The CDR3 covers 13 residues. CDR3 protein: CASLASAGSGYTF. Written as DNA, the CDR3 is TGTGCCAGTCTGGCCTCGGCGGGGAGTGGCTACACCTTC.

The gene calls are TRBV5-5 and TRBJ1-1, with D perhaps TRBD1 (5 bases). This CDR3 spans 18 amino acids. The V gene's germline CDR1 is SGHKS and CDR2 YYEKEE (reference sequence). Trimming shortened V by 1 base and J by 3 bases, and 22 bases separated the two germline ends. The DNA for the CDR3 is TGTGCCAGCAGCTTGTGGGGTTTAACGGGGGTGACGGACACTGAAGCTTTCTTT. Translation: CASSLWGLTGVTDTEAFF.

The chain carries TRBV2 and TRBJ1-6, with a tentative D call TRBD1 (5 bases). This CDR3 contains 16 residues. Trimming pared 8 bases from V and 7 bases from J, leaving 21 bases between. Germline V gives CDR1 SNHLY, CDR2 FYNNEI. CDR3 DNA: TGTGCCAGCGCCCCACCGGGGGTAAGGACAAATTCACCCCTCCACTTT. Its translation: CASAPPGVRTNSPLHF.

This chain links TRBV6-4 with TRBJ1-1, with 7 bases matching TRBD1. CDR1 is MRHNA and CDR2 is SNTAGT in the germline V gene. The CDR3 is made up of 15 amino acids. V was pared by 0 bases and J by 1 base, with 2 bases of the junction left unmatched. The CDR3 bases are TGTGCCAGCAGTGACTCGGGACAGACGAACACTGAAGCTTTCTTT. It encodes CASSDSGQTNTEAFF.

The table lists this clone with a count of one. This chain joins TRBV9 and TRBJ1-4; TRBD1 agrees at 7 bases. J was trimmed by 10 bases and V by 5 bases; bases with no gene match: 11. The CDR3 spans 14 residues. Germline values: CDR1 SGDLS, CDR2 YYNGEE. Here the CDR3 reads CASSKTGAGGKLFF. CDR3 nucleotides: TGTGCCAGCAGTAAGACAGGCGCAGGGGGAAAACTGTTTTTT.

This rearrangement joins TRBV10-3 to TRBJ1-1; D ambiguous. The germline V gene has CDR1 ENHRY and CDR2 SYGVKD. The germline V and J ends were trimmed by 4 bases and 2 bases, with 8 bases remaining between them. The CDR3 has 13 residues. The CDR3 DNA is TGTGCCATCAGTGTCCGGGGAAACACTGAAGCTTTCTTT. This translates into CAISVRGNTEAFF.

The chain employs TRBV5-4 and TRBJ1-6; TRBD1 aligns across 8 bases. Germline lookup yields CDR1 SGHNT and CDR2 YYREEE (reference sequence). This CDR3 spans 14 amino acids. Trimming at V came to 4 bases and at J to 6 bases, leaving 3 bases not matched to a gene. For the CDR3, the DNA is TGTGCCAGCAGCCTGGGACAGGTTAATTCACCCCTCCACTTT. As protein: CASSLGQVNSPLHF.

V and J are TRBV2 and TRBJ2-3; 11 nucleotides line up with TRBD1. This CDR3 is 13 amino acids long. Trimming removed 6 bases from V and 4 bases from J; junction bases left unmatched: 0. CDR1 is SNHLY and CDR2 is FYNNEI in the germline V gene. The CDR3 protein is CASRGQGADTQYF. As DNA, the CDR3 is TGTGCCAGCAGGGGACAGGGGGCAGATACGCAGTATTTT.

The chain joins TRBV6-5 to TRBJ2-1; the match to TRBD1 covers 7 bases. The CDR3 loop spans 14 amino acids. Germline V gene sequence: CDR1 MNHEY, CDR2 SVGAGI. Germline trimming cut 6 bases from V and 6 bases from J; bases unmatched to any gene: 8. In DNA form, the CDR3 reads TGTGCCAGCAGCAAAAGACAGGGTACCAATGAGCAGTTCTTC. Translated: CASSKRQGTNEQFF.

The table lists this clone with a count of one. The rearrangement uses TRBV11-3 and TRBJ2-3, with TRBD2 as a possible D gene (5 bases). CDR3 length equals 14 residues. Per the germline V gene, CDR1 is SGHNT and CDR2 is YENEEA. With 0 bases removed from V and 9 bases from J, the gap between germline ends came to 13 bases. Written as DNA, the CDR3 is TGTGCCAGCAGCTTAGATCGGGCCGGGGAGACGCAGTATTTT. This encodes CASSLDRAGETQYF.

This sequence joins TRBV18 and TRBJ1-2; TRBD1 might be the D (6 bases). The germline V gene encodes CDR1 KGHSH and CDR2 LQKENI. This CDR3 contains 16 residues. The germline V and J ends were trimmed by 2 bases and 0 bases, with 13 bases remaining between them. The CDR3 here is CASSPLGQISNYGYTF. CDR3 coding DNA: TGTGCCAGCTCACCATTGGGACAAATCTCTAACTATGGCTACACCTTC.